The rows below give T cell receptor beta chains drawn from one sample of a study of T cell repertoires in cytomegalovirus infection. TCRdb re-analysed the reads in MiXCR, keeping a single row per CDR3 protein. The repertoire includes 900,000 to 950,000 distinct CDR3 sequences, 31% of them detected once, and 13% sits in the top ten. Their antigens are not known. This specimen was cultured CD8+ T cells from PBMCs, taken from culture after CMV antigen stimulation. The origin of the receptors is a human donor in good health (CMV status not recorded). Some clones in this sample may be carry-over from other donors' samples. Each CDR3 is given with its conserved first and last residue. Each record gives: J gene, clone size, D gene, V gene, CDR3 DNA, CDR3 protein. A D gene is named only where the DNA matches it firmly. Rows give clone size only sometimes, using once, few, many, or a class for an expanded clone.

TRBJ1-5 | NA | NA | TRBV3-1 | TGTGCCAGCAGCCAAGACAGGGTTCGGCCCCAGCATTTT | CASSQDRVRPQHF
TRBJ1-2 | few | NA | TRBV9 | TGTGCCAGCAGCGTATCTCAAGGTGGGGCCTATGGCTACACCTTC | CASSVSQGGAYGYTF
TRBJ2-7 | NA | NA | TRBV20-1 | TGCAGTGCTAGGTCCGGGTCCTTCTACGAGCAGTACTTC | CSARSGSFYEQYF
TRBJ1-1 | NA | NA | TRBV6-5 | TGTGCCAGCAGTTACCGAGGGTTGGCTGAAGCTTTCTTT | CASSYRGLAEAFF
TRBJ1-1 | NA | NA | TRBV10-3 | TGTGCCATCGCCACGAACACTGAAGCTTTCTTT | CAIATNTEAFF
TRBJ1-1 | NA | NA | TRBV5-1 | TGCGCCAGCAGCGTTGGGACTGGGGAGAACACTGAAGCTTTCTTT | CASSVGTGENTEAFF
TRBJ2-5 | NA | TRBD1 | TRBV20-1 | TGCAGTGCTGGGTCCTCCGGGACAGGGGGTCAAGAGACCCAGTACTTC | CSAGSSGTGGQETQYF
TRBJ2-2 | many | NA | TRBV7-6 | TGTGCCAGCAGGGTCACCGGGGAGCTGTTTTTT | CASRVTGELFF
TRBJ2-3 | few | NA | TRBV12-3/TRBV12-4 | TGTGCCAGCAGTTGGACCCGCACAGATACGCAGTATTTT | CASSWTRTDTQYF
TRBJ2-7 | few | NA | TRBV10-3 | TGTGCCATCAGCGCCACCGAAGGACTAACCAGCTCCTACGAGCAGTACTTC | CAISATEGLTSSYEQYF
TRBJ2-5 | NA | NA | TRBV7-9 | TGTGCCAGCAGCTTTGGCTATGGCGAGACCCGGTACTTC | CASSFGYGETRYF
TRBJ1-2 | NA | NA | TRBV29-1 | TGCAGCGTTGAAACCGGGTCCGGCTACACCTTC | CSVETGSGYTF
TRBJ1-2 | NA | NA | TRBV27 | TGTGCCAGCAGTTTATGGGCAGGGGAAAGCAATGGCTACACCTTC | CASSLWAGESNGYTF
TRBJ1-1 | NA | TRBD1 | TRBV19 | TGTGCCAGTAGTATAATCGGGACAGGGTTTGGTGAAGCTTTCTTT | CASSIIGTGFGEAFF
TRBJ1-1 | NA | NA | TRBV19 | TGTGCCAGTAGTATCTTAAACAAGAACACTGAAGCTTTCTTT | CASSILNKNTEAFF
TRBJ1-6 | NA | TRBD1 | TRBV14 | TGTGCCAGCAGCCAACGACAGGGTCTCGCCTATAATTCACCCCTCCACTTT | CASSQRQGLAYNSPLHF
TRBJ2-5 | NA | NA | TRBV12-3/TRBV12-4 | TGTGCCAGCAGTGGCGGGATTTTCCAAGAGACCCAGTACTTC | CASSGGIFQETQYF
TRBJ2-1 | NA | TRBD1 | TRBV10-3 | TGTGCCATCATGGACAGGGAGGCCTACAATGAGCAGTTCTTC | CAIMDREAYNEQFF
TRBJ2-1 | few | NA | TRBV6-2/TRBV6-3 | TGTGCCAGCAGTTACATTGGGGGTCGTGAGCAGTTCTTC | CASSYIGGREQFF
TRBJ2-6 | NA | NA | TRBV9 | TGTGCCAGCAGCCCCCAGGGAAGGCAGTCCCTCGGAGCTGGGGCCAACGTCCTGACTTTC | CASSPQGRQSLGAGANVLTF
TRBJ2-1 | NA | NA | TRBV19 | TGTGCCAGTAGTATAGCCCCCCTCAGGGGCGAGCAGTTCTTC | CASSIAPLRGEQFF
TRBJ2-1 | NA | TRBD2 | TRBV7-9 | TGTGCCAGCAGCTCTAACACTGGACTAGCGGGGGGGCCGTTAAGTGAGCAGTTCTTC | CASSSNTGLAGGPLSEQFF
TRBJ2-1 | NA | NA | TRBV12-3/TRBV12-4 | TGTGCCAGCATTGCGCCATTCAATGAGCAGTTCTTC | CASIAPFNEQFF
TRBJ2-5 | many | TRBD2 | TRBV12-3/TRBV12-4 | TGTGCCAGCAGCCCCGGACTAGCGGAGACCCAGTACTTC | CASSPGLAETQYF
TRBJ2-1 | NA | NA | TRBV20-1 | TGCAGTGCTAGTGTAACAGGCCTGGGGTCCTACAATGAGCAGTTCTTC | CSASVTGLGSYNEQFF
TRBJ1-2 | few | NA | TRBV29-1 | TGCAGCGTCCCTCCAGACAGGAGTGGGGGGGGCTACACCTTC | CSVPPDRSGGGYTF
TRBJ1-4 | many | TRBD1 | TRBV12-3/TRBV12-4 | TGTGCCAGCAGAGCCACAGGGGCAGATGAAAAACTGTTTTTT | CASRATGADEKLFF
TRBJ1-5 | few | NA | TRBV7-8 | TGTGCCAGCAGCTATCCCCCTTACGGTAAGGACGGCAATCAGCCCCAGCATTTT | CASSYPPYGKDGNQPQHF
TRBJ1-1 | many | NA | TRBV7-9 | TGTGCCAGCAGCTTACCAATCGGGGGGCCCAACACTGAAGCTTTCTTT | CASSLPIGGPNTEAFF
TRBJ2-7 | few | NA | TRBV14 | TGTGCCAGCAGCCAAGATCCCTTCTCGGGCGAGCAGTACTTC | CASSQDPFSGEQYF
TRBJ2-3 | NA | TRBD1 | TRBV2 | TGTGCCAGCAGGCCCCGGGACAGGAATTTTGATAGAAACACAGATACGCAGTATTTT | CASRPRDRNFDRNTDTQYF
TRBJ1-5 | NA | NA | TRBV12-3/TRBV12-4 | TGTGCCAGCAGCCCCGAGGAGTATAGCAATCAGCCCCAGCATTTT | CASSPEEYSNQPQHF
TRBJ2-2 | NA | TRBD1 | TRBV5-4 | TGTGCCACCTTCGAACAGGGGTGGTTCACCGGGGAGCTGTTTTTT | CATFEQGWFTGELFF
TRBJ2-7 | NA | TRBD1 | TRBV5-1 | TGCGCCAGCAGCCTTTGGACAGGCCCGACGGACGACGAGCAGTACTTC | CASSLWTGPTDDEQYF
TRBJ2-1 | NA | TRBD1 | TRBV4-1 | TGCGCCAGCAGCCAATGGGACAGGGAAGATGAGCAGTTCTTC | CASSQWDREDEQFF
TRBJ2-1 | few | NA | TRBV29-1 | TGCAGCGTTGAATGGAGGGGGCCAAATGAGCAGTTCTTC | CSVEWRGPNEQFF
TRBJ1-2 | once | NA | TRBV7-3 | TGTGCCAGCAGCTCCGTGGGGGGCGGATCCTATGGCTACACCTTC | CASSSVGGGSYGYTF
TRBJ2-1 | NA | NA | TRBV6-5 | TGTGCCAGCAGTTACGAAGGCAACCCCAACAATGAGCAGTTCTTC | CASSYEGNPNNEQFF
TRBJ1-5 | NA | NA | TRBV7-9 | TGTGCCAGCAGCTTAGGGGGGGAAGGTCAGCCCCAGCATTTT | CASSLGGEGQPQHF
TRBJ1-1 | NA | NA | TRBV27 | TGTGCCAGCAGGGTTGGGGGGCAGGATGAAGCTTTCTTT | CASRVGGQDEAFF
TRBJ1-2 | many | NA | TRBV27 | TGTGCCAGCAGTTTAGAACCCGGGGGGTTCTATGGCTACACCTTC | CASSLEPGGFYGYTF
TRBJ2-3 | few | TRBD2 | TRBV10-2 | TGCGCCAGCAGTGAGGAAGGGGCTAGCGGGGCGACAGATACGCAGTATTTT | CASSEEGASGATDTQYF
TRBJ1-1 | NA | NA | TRBV27 | TGTGCCAGCAGGGGAGGCGGCTCGAGGGCTGAAGCTTTCTTT | CASRGGGSRAEAFF
TRBJ1-2 | NA | TRBD1 | TRBV27 | TGTGCCAGCAGTGATCAGGGGGCTGATGGCTACACCTTC | CASSDQGADGYTF
TRBJ2-1 | NA | NA | TRBV12-3/TRBV12-4 | TGTGCCAGCAGTTTTAGGAGGGGTGAGCAGTTCTTC | CASSFRRGEQFF
TRBJ2-7 | many | TRBD2 | TRBV7-2 | TGTGCCAGCAGCTTAGAAAGCGGGGGAACCTACGAGCAGTACTTC | CASSLESGGTYEQYF
TRBJ2-1 | few | NA | TRBV6-5 | TGTGCCAGCAGTTACTCGGTGGCAGGGCTCAATGAGCAGTTCTTC | CASSYSVAGLNEQFF
TRBJ2-5 | many | NA | TRBV7-6 | TGTGCCAGCAGCTTAGTGAGAGACCAAGAGACCCAGTACTTC | CASSLVRDQETQYF
TRBJ2-2 | NA | NA | TRBV10-2 | TGCGCCAGCAGTGAAGGGTCGGAATTCACCGGGGAGCTGTTTTTT | CASSEGSEFTGELFF
TRBJ1-2 | few | TRBD1 | TRBV6-1 | TGTGCCAGCAGTGATTTCGACAGGGGCTATGGCTACACCTTC | CASSDFDRGYGYTF
TRBJ2-5 | NA | NA | TRBV7-6 | TGTGCCAGCAGCTTCGCAATGGGACACACAGAGACCCAGTACTTC | CASSFAMGHTETQYF
TRBJ2-2 | many | NA | TRBV28 | TGTGCCAGCAGTCAGATTAGCACCGGGGAGCTGTTTTTT | CASSQISTGELFF
TRBJ1-2 | NA | NA | TRBV5-5 | TGTGCCAGCAGCTTGTGGATGACGGACATTAACTATGGCTACACCTTC | CASSLWMTDINYGYTF
TRBJ2-1 | NA | TRBD2 | TRBV5-1 | TGCGCCAGCAGCCCCCCAGGGCGGGGGGGCTATGAGCAGTTCTTC | CASSPPGRGGYEQFF
TRBJ2-3 | NA | NA | TRBV19 | TGTGCCAGTAGTTTGCTAGTCACAGATACGCAGTATTTT | CASSLLVTDTQYF
TRBJ2-1 | NA | NA | TRBV12-5 | TGTGCTAGTGCCATAACAGGGGAGGCCTACAATGAGCAGTTCTTC | CASAITGEAYNEQFF
TRBJ2-3 | NA | TRBD2 | TRBV7-6 | TGTGCCAGCAGCTTCCCTCCAGCGGGGGGCACAGATACGCAGTATTTT | CASSFPPAGGTDTQYF
TRBJ2-2 | NA | TRBD2 | TRBV27 | TGTGCCAGCAGTTTATGGGTTAGCGGGGCCACCGGGGAGCTGTTTTTT | CASSLWVSGATGELFF
TRBJ2-3 | NA | TRBD1 | TRBV4-1 | TGCGCCAGCAGCCAAGAAACAGGGGGCCGGCCAGATACGCAGTATTTT | CASSQETGGRPDTQYF